The rows below give T cell receptor beta chains drawn from one sample of a study of CD8 T cells in ankylosing spondylitis. TCRdb re-called the 5' RACE reads through MiXCR, storing one row per CDR3 protein. The repertoire consists of roughly 40,000 distinct CDR3 sequences, with 9.5% to 12% occurring once and the leading ten covering around 1.5%. Sequencing was carried out using blood, either unsorted or a sorted T cell fraction (not recorded which). The receptors come from a male donor with ankylosing spondylitis or in good health (not recorded which). CDR3s include the opening cysteine and the closing phenylalanine or tryptophan. The D gene is left open where the match is weak. Clone size is not always given. Where it is, it says once, few, many or a class for expanded clones.

j_call clone_size d_call v_call cdr3_aa cdr3_nt
TRBJ2-3 NA TRBD2 TRBV11-3 CASSRRLAGVTDAQYF TGTGCCAGCAGCCGACGACTAGCGGGGGTCACAGATGCGCAGTATTTT
TRBJ1-5 few NA TRBV9 CASGRNSNQPQHF TGTGCCAGCGGCAGGAATAGCAATCAGCCCCAGCATTTT
TRBJ2-7 many NA TRBV10-3 CAIKGQLERSYEQYF TGTGCCATCAAAGGACAGCTTGAGCGAAGCTACGAGCAGTACTTC
TRBJ1-1 many NA TRBV18 CASSPFPGRGTEAFF TGTGCCAGCTCACCATTCCCAGGGCGGGGCACTGAAGCTTTCTTT
TRBJ2-7 many NA TRBV12-3/TRBV12-4 CASTWKGEQYF TGTGCCAGCACTTGGAAGGGGGAGCAGTACTTC
TRBJ2-3 many TRBD1 TRBV27 CASSLGAGGTQYF TGTGCCAGCAGTTTGGGAGCAGGGGGTACGCAGTATTTT
TRBJ2-6 many NA TRBV6-1 CASRQSGANVLTF TGTGCCAGCAGGCAATCTGGGGCCAACGTCCTGACTTTC
TRBJ2-2 NA NA TRBV5-4 CASSPSRGRVAGELFF TGTGCCAGCAGTCCGAGCCGGGGGCGGGTCGCCGGGGAGCTGTTTTTT
TRBJ2-1 many TRBD2 TRBV3-1 CASSPIAGGGYNEQFF TGTGCCAGCAGCCCCATAGCGGGGGGTGGGTACAATGAGCAGTTCTTC
TRBJ2-7 few NA TRBV11-2 CASSLVSSSYEQYF TGTGCCAGCAGCTTAGTTTCTAGCTCCTACGAGCAGTACTTC
TRBJ1-3 many NA TRBV12-3/TRBV12-4 CASRAITGLTGNTIYF TGTGCCAGCAGGGCTATAACGGGGTTGACTGGAAACACCATATATTTT
TRBJ1-5 many NA TRBV20-1 CSASRRPYSNQPQHF TGCAGTGCTAGTCGAAGGCCCTATAGCAATCAGCCCCAGCATTTT
TRBJ1-2 many NA TRBV11-2 CASSFRQNEPYGYTF TGTGCCAGCAGCTTTCGACAGAACGAACCTTATGGCTACACCTTC
TRBJ1-4 NA TRBD1 TRBV7-2 CASSQQGAEKLFF TGTGCCAGCAGCCAGCAGGGGGCGGAGAAACTGTTTTTT
TRBJ1-2 NA NA TRBV4-1 CASRPVGANYGYTF TGCGCCAGCAGACCGGTTGGGGCTAACTATGGCTACACCTTC
TRBJ1-1 NA NA TRBV29-1 CSGGGLNTEAFF TGCAGCGGAGGGGGTTTAAACACTGAAGCTTTCTTT
TRBJ1-1 few NA TRBV11-3 CASSKLVNTEAFF TGTGCCAGCAGCAAACTCGTGAACACTGAAGCTTTCTTT
TRBJ2-7 many NA TRBV11-2 CASSRDSALEQYF TGTGCCAGCAGTCGGGACTCCGCTCTGGAGCAGTACTTC
TRBJ1-4 many TRBD1 TRBV3-1 CASSPQGADEKLFF TGTGCCAGCAGCCCACAGGGGGCGGATGAAAAACTGTTTTTT
TRBJ1-1 many TRBD1 TRBV10-3 CAITSRTGLNTEAFF TGTGCCATCACCTCGCGGACAGGCTTGAACACTGAAGCTTTCTTT
TRBJ2-7 many TRBD1 TRBV20-1 CSAGGQRTSYEQYF TGCAGTGCTGGGGGACAGCGGACCTCCTACGAGCAGTACTTC
TRBJ1-5 many TRBD1 TRBV5-1 CASSLDGTGNQPQHF TGCGCCAGCAGCTTGGATGGGACAGGGAATCAGCCCCAGCATTTT
TRBJ2-2 few NA TRBV29-1 CSVDRTGSGELFF TGCAGCGTTGATCGAACAGGGTCCGGGGAGCTGTTTTTT
TRBJ1-4 many NA TRBV6-1 CASSERNSGGQLFF TGTGCCAGCAGTGAAAGGAACAGTGGCGGACAACTGTTTTTT
TRBJ1-4 many TRBD1 TRBV6-1 CASRRQGEGEKLFF TGTGCCAGCAGAAGACAGGGGGAGGGTGAAAAACTGTTTTTT
TRBJ2-3 few NA TRBV3-1 CASSQEVDTAFDEWTDTQYF TGTGCCAGCAGCCAAGAGGTCGACACAGCTTTTGATGAATGGACAGATACGCAGTATTTT